These T cell receptor beta chains were read from a single sample in a study of human T cells and chemical hapten exposure. TCRdb re-derived calls from the RACE reads in MiXCR, one entry per CDR3 protein. The sample yields fewer than 300,000 distinct CDR3 sequences, about 9% seen once. The source was whole blood, collected in connection with sensitization to the hapten diphenylcyclopropenone (DPC). Receptors originate from a middle-aged woman with alopecia areata. Some clones in this sample may be carry-over from other donors' samples. The CDR3 runs from the conserved cysteine through the conserved F or W. The D gene is left open where the match is weak. Not every row has a clone size; where given, it reads once, few, many or a size class.

cdr3_length,clone_size,j_call,d_call,v_call,cdr3_nt,cdr3_aa
17,many,TRBJ2-2,.,TRBV24-1,TGTGCCACCAGTGCCCTCCCCGGGATCGTAAACACCGGGGAGCTGTTTTTT,CATSALPGIVNTGELFF
15,few,TRBJ2-3,TRBD1,TRBV27,TGTGCCAGCGGATCAATGACAGGGTCCCGGGATACGCAGTATTTT,CASGSMTGSRDTQYF
15,.,TRBJ1-6,.,TRBV3-1,TGTGCCAGCAGCCCACGGGTAACTAATAATTCACCCCTCCACTTT,CASSPRVTNNSPLHF
13,once,TRBJ2-1,.,TRBV20-1,TGCAGTGCTAGATACGGGCCCCTCAATGAGCAGTTCTTC,CSARYGPLNEQFF
15,.,TRBJ2-5,TRBD1,TRBV10-3,TGTGCCATCAGTGAGTCCGGACAGGGCCAAGAGACCCAGTACTTC,CAISESGQGQETQYF
14,few,TRBJ1-5,.,TRBV6-5,TGTGCCAGCAGTTACGTCCCTCAGGGGCAGCCCCAGCATTTT,CASSYVPQGQPQHF
14,.,TRBJ1-5,.,TRBV7-8,TGTGCCAGCAGCTTACACAGGTCGGGTCAGCCCCAGCATTTT,CASSLHRSGQPQHF
16,once,TRBJ2-3,TRBD2,TRBV4-3,TGCGCCAGCAGCCAAGGACTAGCGGGAGTTGGAGATACGCAGTATTTT,CASSQGLAGVGDTQYF
16,.,TRBJ2-2,TRBD2,TRBV20-1,TGCAGTGCTAACCCGACTAGCGGGAAGTTCACCGGGGAGCTGTTTTTT,CSANPTSGKFTGELFF
12,many,TRBJ2-7,.,TRBV20-1,TGCAGTGCTATCGACGCGGTAAGCGAGCAGTACTTC,CSAIDAVSEQYF
14,few,TRBJ2-5,.,TRBV4-2,TGTGCCAGCAGCCAAGAGAGGACCCAAGAGACCCAGTACTTC,CASSQERTQETQYF
16,few,TRBJ1-1,.,TRBV28,TGTGCCAGCAGTCCGCAGGGATTAGTCGCAAACACTGAAGCTTTCTTT,CASSPQGLVANTEAFF
16,.,TRBJ1-5,.,TRBV6-6,TGTGCCAGCAGTCACCCCCCGGGAGGCAGCAATCAGCCCCAGCATTTT,CASSHPPGGSNQPQHF
13,few,TRBJ2-3,.,TRBV7-2,TGTGCCAGCAGCTTAGCTAGTCTTGATACGCAGTATTTT,CASSLASLDTQYF
14,.,TRBJ2-5,.,TRBV7-2,TGTGCCAGCAGCCGAGGATCACAGATCGAGACCCAGTACTTC,CASSRGSQIETQYF
15,many,TRBJ2-5,.,TRBV7-9,TGTGCCAGCAGCTTAGCGATACGGCAGCAAGAGACCCAGTACTTC,CASSLAIRQQETQYF
11,few,TRBJ2-1,.,TRBV6-2/TRBV6-3,TGTGCCAGCAGTTACCTCAGGGATGCGTTCTTC,CASSYLRDAFF
11,few,TRBJ2-1,.,TRBV20-1,TGCAGTGCTGGGTCCTACAATGAGCAGTTCTTC,CSAGSYNEQFF
13,.,TRBJ2-7,TRBD2,TRBV2,TGTGCCAGCAGGACTAGCGTCTCCTACGAGCAGTACTTC,CASRTSVSYEQYF
15,few,TRBJ1-5,.,TRBV20-1,TGCAGTGCTAGGCTAGGGGTGGCGAGCAATCAGCCCCAGCATTTT,CSARLGVASNQPQHF
13,many,TRBJ2-7,.,TRBV2,TGTGCCAGCGAAAGGGACACCGGCTACGAGCAGTACTTC,CASERDTGYEQYF
17,.,TRBJ2-7,.,TRBV7-2,TGTGCCAGCAGCTTAGATCGGTTTACAGGACGCCAGGACGAGCAGTACTTC,CASSLDRFTGRQDEQYF
11,.,TRBJ1-1,.,TRBV12-3/TRBV12-4,TGTGCCAGCAGCCGGGCCTCTGAAGCTTTCTTT,CASSRASEAFF
13,few,TRBJ2-5,.,TRBV27,TGTGCCAGCAGTTTAACCGGTTCGGGGACCCAGTACTTC,CASSLTGSGTQYF
15,.,TRBJ2-1,.,TRBV15,TGTGCCACCAGCAGAGAGGGGCTTGGGTACAATGAGCAGTTCTTC,CATSREGLGYNEQFF
11,.,TRBJ2-4,.,TRBV11-2,TGTGCCAGCAGACCCTCCCACATTCAGTACTTC,CASRPSHIQYF
14,few,TRBJ1-1,.,TRBV3-1,TGTGCCAGCAGCCAAGGACACTCGGGCACTGAAGCTTTCTTT,CASSQGHSGTEAFF
17,.,TRBJ2-3,TRBD2,TRBV20-1,TGCAGTGCTAGAGATCAGGGACTAGCTAAATTCACAGATACGCAGTATTTT,CSARDQGLAKFTDTQYF
14,.,TRBJ2-7,.,TRBV6-6,TGTGCCAGCAGTTCCCTCAGGGAGCCTCGGGAGCAGTACTTC,CASSSLREPREQYF
16,.,TRBJ1-2,TRBD1,TRBV20-1,TGCAGTGCTAGAGATCGGGACAGGACTGCTAACTATGGCTACACCTTC,CSARDRDRTANYGYTF
12,.,TRBJ1-2,.,TRBV27,TGTGCCAGCAGCCCGAACGCAGGGAACTACACCTTC,CASSPNAGNYTF
17,.,TRBJ2-5,.,TRBV7-9,TGTGCCAGCAGCTTGGCGGCCGGCTATCCCCAACAAGAGACCCAGTACTTC,CASSLAAGYPQQETQYF
16,few,TRBJ2-5,TRBD2,TRBV3-1,TGTGCCAGCAGCCAAGCGGGAGGGCTCTTATCGGAGACCCAGTACTTC,CASSQAGGLLSETQYF
15,.,TRBJ1-1,TRBD1,TRBV27,TGTGCCAGCAGGTCCCTACAGGGGGAGTACACTGAAGCTTTCTTT,CASRSLQGEYTEAFF
15,few,TRBJ2-2,TRBD1,TRBV18,TGTGCCAGCTCACCACAAGACAGGGCCACCGGGGAGCTGTTTTTT,CASSPQDRATGELFF
15,many,TRBJ2-7,TRBD1,TRBV9,TGTGCCAGCAGCAACGGACAGGTCTGGCCCTACGAGCAGTACTTC,CASSNGQVWPYEQYF
14,few,TRBJ1-1,.,TRBV5-1,TGCGCCAGCAGCTATTCTCCACTGAACACTGAAGCTTTCTTT,CASSYSPLNTEAFF
11,few,TRBJ2-7,.,TRBV3-2,TGTGCCAGCAGCCCGGGCAGCGAGCAGTACTTC,CASSPGSEQYF
12,few,TRBJ2-5,TRBD1,TRBV29-1,TGCAGCTCAAGACAGGGGAGGGAGACCCAGTACTTC,CSSRQGRETQYF
15,many,TRBJ2-2,TRBD2,TRBV5-1,TGCGCCAGCAGCTTACTAGCGGGGGACACCGGGGAGCTGTTTTTT,CASSLLAGDTGELFF
11,few,TRBJ2-7,.,TRBV6-2/TRBV6-3,TGTGCCAGCAGTTCAAGCAGGGTAGAGTACTTC,CASSSSRVEYF
14,few,TRBJ2-5,.,TRBV6-1,TGTGCCAGCTGTAGGAGGCAGAACCAAGAGACCCAGTACTTC,CASCRRQNQETQYF
14,few,TRBJ1-1,.,TRBV4-3,TGCGCCAGCAGCCGTTCGCTCCAGAACACTGAAGCTTTCTTT,CASSRSLQNTEAFF
17,.,TRBJ2-3,TRBD2,TRBV6-2/TRBV6-3,TGTGCCAGCAGCCGTCGAAGGGGTAGCGGGAGCACAGATACGCAGTATTTT,CASSRRRGSGSTDTQYF
17,.,TRBJ2-1,TRBD2,TRBV13,TGTGCCAGCAGCTTAAGGGCAGGGACTAGCGGGAGCGATGAGCAGTTCTTC,CASSLRAGTSGSDEQFF
12,.,TRBJ1-4,TRBD1,TRBV6-5,TGTGCCAGCAGCCGGGGACAGGGGGTACTGTTTTTT,CASSRGQGVLFF
13,few,TRBJ1-4,.,TRBV6-5,TGTGCCAGCAGTTACGCCGTGAATGAAAAACTGTTTTTT,CASSYAVNEKLFF
17,.,TRBJ1-5,.,TRBV20-1,TGCAGTGCTAGAGATCTTCTTCAGGGGAGGAGCAATCAGCCCCAGCATTTT,CSARDLLQGRSNQPQHF
12,few,TRBJ2-4,.,TRBV12-3/TRBV12-4,TGTGCCAGCAGTTTAAGAGGTCCGATTCAGTACTTC,CASSLRGPIQYF
14,.,TRBJ2-7,TRBD2,TRBV20-1,TGCAGTGCTAGATCCCCAGCGGGAGTTAAAGAGCAGTACTTC,CSARSPAGVKEQYF
16,.,TRBJ2-5,.,TRBV24-1,TGTGCCACCACTGACCGGGGGCAGGTCGACCAAGAGACCCAGTACTTC,CATTDRGQVDQETQYF
14,.,TRBJ1-1,TRBD1,TRBV27,TGTGCCAGCAGTTTGAGGCGACAGGGCGGAGCAGCTTTCTTT,CASSLRRQGGAAFF
14,few,TRBJ1-1,.,TRBV29-1,TGCAGCGTTGGAGAGGTTTTGCGGAACACTGAAGCTTTCTTT,CSVGEVLRNTEAFF
18,.,TRBJ2-3,TRBD2,TRBV12-3/TRBV12-4,TGTGCCAGCAGTTCCGTCTCCCTCGCGGGGGTCAGCACAGATACGCAGTATTTT,CASSSVSLAGVSTDTQYF
18,few,TRBJ2-1,TRBD2,TRBV12-3/TRBV12-4,TGTGCCAGCAGTTTACAGGGATCTCTAAGGGGAGGGAGGAATGAGCAGTTCTTC,CASSLQGSLRGGRNEQFF
15,few,TRBJ1-4,.,TRBV9,TGTGCCAGCAGCGAGAGCCGGGCGCAGGGTGAAAAACTGTTTTTT,CASSESRAQGEKLFF
20,.,TRBJ2-2,TRBD2,TRBV6-5,TGTGCCAGCAGTTACCTGGCTAGCGGACTGAGACGCCCAAACACCGGGGAGCTGTTTTTT,CASSYLASGLRRPNTGELFF
15,few,TRBJ2-2,.,TRBV5-1,TGCGCCAGCAGCCCGCAGAGGGCGGACACCGGGGAGCTGTTTTTT,CASSPQRADTGELFF
11,many,TRBJ1-1,.,TRBV27,TGTGCCAGCCAACGGGGGGCTGAAGCTTTCTTT,CASQRGAEAFF